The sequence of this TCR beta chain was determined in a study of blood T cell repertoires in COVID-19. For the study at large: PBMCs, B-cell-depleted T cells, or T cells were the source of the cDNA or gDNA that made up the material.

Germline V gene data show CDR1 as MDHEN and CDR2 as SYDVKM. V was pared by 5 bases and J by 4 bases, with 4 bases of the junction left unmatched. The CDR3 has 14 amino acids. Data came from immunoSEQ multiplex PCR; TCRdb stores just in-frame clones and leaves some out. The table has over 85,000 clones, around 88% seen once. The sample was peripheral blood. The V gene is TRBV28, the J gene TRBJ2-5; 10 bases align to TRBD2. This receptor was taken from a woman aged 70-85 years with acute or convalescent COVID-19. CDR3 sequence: CASSRRLAGETQYF. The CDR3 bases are TGTGCCAGCAGTCGTAGACTAGCGGGAGAGACCCAGTACTTC.